The source of this T cell receptor beta chain is a study of Ad26.COV2.S vaccination and SARS-CoV-2 variants. Study results and limitations: From the TCR breadth and depth analyses, total T cell responses may have been underestimated.

This clone is a singleton in its sample. The antigen is unknown. Trimming removed 3 bases from V and 11 bases from J; junction bases left unmatched: 12. This CDR3 has 15 residues. Germline assignment: CDR1 MNHEY and CDR2 SVGAGI. The protocol was immunoSEQ multiplex PCR, while the TCRdb copy is restricted to in-frame clones and leaves out a portion. The sample yields 350,000 to 450,000 clones, about 90% seen once. The chain joins TRBV6-5 to TRBJ1-1, with 10 positions matching TRBD1. The sequence was obtained from a human donor who had recovered from COVID-19. The sequences come from peripheral blood, collected after recovery from COVID-19. CDR3 residues: CASSYLTGGDTRAFF. In DNA, the CDR3 is TGTGCCAGCAGTTATCTGACAGGGGGCGATACCCGGGCTTTCTTT.